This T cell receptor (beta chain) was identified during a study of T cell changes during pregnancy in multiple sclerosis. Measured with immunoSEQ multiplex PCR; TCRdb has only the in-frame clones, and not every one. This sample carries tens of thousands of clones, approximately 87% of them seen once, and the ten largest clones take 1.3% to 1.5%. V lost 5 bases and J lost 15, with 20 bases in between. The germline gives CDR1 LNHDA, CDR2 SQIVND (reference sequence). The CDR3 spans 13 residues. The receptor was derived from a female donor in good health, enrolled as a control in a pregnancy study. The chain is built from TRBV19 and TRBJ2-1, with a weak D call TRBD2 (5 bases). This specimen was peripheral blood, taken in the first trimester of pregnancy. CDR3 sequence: CASSSRTFPSLFF. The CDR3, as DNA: TGTGCCAGTAGTTCCCGGACTTTCCCGTCTCTGTTCTTC.